This T cell receptor beta chain originates from a study of blood T cells in healthy people across ages. General observations from the study: Because donor CMV status was unknown, expanded clonotype changes were possibly confounded. Older age went with lower TCR beta diversity per million T cells, in a roughly linear way.

Germline CDR1 reads SGHAT; CDR2 reads FQNNGV. Trimming stripped 5 bases from V and 9 bases from J, with 17 bases between. CDR3 size: 14 residues. Combining a sample-barcoded 5' primer with a J-beta primer mix, a second PCR ran for about 7 to 12 cycles. Per sample, CDR3-containing paired-end reads numbered at least 2.5 million. Using its own MiXCR run on the 5' RACE reads, TCRdb lists one record per CDR3 protein. The sample includes about 1.7 million distinct CDR3 sequences, under 30% seen only once; the top ten take more than 6%. The sample holds a few counts of this clonotype. Antigen specificity is unknown.

The sequenced sample consisted of blood. The receptor's source is a woman aged 30 to 39 in good health. The chain combines TRBV11-2 with TRBJ2-1; perhaps D is TRBD1 or TRBD2 (5 bases each). The DNA of the CDR3 is TGTGCCAGCAGCCGTGGACTGGATGGGGGTGAGCAGTTCTTC. Its translation is CASSRGLDGGEQFF. Looking up the rest from reference TRBV11-2 and TRBJ2-1 gives the full variable domain: EAGVAQSPRYKIIEKRQSVAFWCNPISGHATLYWYQQILGQGPKLLIQFQNNGVVDDSQLPKDRFSAERLKGVDSTLKIQPAKLEDSAVYLCASSRGLDGGEQFFGPGTRLTVL.